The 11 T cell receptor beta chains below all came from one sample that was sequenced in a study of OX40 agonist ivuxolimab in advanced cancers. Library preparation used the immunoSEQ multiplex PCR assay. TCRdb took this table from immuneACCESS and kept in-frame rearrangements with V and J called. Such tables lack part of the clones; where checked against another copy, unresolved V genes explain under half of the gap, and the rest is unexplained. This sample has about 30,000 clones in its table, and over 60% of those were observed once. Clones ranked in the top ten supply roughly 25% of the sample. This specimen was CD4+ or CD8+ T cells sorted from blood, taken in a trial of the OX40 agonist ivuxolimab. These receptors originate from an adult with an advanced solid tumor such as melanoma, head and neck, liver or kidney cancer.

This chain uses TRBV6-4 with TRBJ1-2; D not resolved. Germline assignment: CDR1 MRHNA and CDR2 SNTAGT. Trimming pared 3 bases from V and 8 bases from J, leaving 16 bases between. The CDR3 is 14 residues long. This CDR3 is CASSEAATKGGYTF. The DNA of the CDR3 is TGTGCCAGCAGTGAGGCGGCGACCAAGGGAGGCTACACCTTC.

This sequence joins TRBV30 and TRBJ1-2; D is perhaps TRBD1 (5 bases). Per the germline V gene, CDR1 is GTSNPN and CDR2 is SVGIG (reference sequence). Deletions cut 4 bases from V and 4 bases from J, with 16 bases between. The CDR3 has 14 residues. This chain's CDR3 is CAWKWQGASYGYTF. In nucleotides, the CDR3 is TGTGCCTGGAAGTGGCAGGGAGCCAGCTATGGCTACACCTTC. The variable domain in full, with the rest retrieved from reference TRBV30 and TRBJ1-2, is SQTIHQWPATLVQPVGSPLSLECTVEGTSNPNLYWYRQAAGRGLQLLFYSVGIGQISSEVPQNLSASRPQDRQFILSSKKLLLSDSGFYLCAWKWQGASYGYTFGSGTRLTVV.

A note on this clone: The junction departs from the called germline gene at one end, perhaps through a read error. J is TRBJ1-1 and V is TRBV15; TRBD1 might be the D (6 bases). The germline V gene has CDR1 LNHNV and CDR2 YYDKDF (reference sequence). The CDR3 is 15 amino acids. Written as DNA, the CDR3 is TGTGCCGCCAGCAGAGACCAGGGGAGGACGACTGAAGCTTTCTTT. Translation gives CAASRDQGRTTEAFF.

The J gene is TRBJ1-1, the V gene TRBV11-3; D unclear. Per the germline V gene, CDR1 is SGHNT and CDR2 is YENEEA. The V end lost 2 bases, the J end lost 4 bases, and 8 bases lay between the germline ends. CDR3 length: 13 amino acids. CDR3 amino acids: CASSLRGSTEAFF. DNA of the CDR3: TGTGCCAGCAGCTTAAGAGGGTCCACTGAAGCTTTCTTT. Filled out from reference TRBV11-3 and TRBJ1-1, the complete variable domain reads EAGVVQSPRYKIIEKKQPVAFWCNPISGHNTLYWYLQNLGQGPELLIRYENEEAVDDSQLPKDRFSAERLKGVDSTLKIQPAELGDSAVYLCASSLRGSTEAFFGQGTRLTVV.

Here the CDR3 DNA reads TGTGCCAGTAGTATACGAGGCCCATCTAACAATCAGCCCCAGCATTTT. Its translation: CASSIRGPSNNQPQHF. The chain recombines TRBV19 with TRBJ1-5; D is unclear. Germline V gene lookup returns CDR1 LNHDA and CDR2 SQIVND (reference sequence). The CDR3 is made up of 16 amino acids. Trimming took off 2 bases at V and 3 bases at J, with 14 bases between the two ends.

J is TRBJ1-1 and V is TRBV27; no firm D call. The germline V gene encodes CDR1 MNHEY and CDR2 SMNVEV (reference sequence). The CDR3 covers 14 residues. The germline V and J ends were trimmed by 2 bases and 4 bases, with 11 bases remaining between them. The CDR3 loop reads CASSLSHLSTEAFF. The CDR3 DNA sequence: TGTGCCAGCAGTTTAAGTCACCTAAGCACTGAAGCTTTCTTT.

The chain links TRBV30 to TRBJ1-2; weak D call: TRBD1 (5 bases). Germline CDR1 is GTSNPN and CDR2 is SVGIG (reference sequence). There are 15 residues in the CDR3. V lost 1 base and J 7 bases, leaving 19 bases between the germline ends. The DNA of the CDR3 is TGTGCCTGGAGTGACACGTGGAGGGGCATTGGTGGCTACACCTTC. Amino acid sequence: CAWSDTWRGIGGYTF. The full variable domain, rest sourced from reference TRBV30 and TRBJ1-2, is SQTIHQWPATLVQPVGSPLSLECTVEGTSNPNLYWYRQAAGRGLQLLFYSVGIGQISSEVPQNLSASRPQDRQFILSSKKLLLSDSGFYLCAWSDTWRGIGGYTFGSGTRLTVV.

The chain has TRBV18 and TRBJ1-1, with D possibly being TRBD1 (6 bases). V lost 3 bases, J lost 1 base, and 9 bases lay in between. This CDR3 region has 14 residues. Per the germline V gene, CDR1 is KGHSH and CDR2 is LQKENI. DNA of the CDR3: TGTGCCAGCTCACCGCGACAGGAGAACACTGAAGCTTTCTTT. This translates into CASSPRQENTEAFF.

Here the CDR3 DNA reads TGCGCCAGCAGCCAAGCGGGTGTAGGCTCACCCCTCCACTTT. Its translation: CASSQAGVGSPLHF. The V and J genes are TRBV4-1 and TRBJ1-6; D remains unclear. The germline V gene encodes CDR1 MGHRA and CDR2 YSYEKL. Trimming shortened V by 1 base and J by 10 bases, and 11 bases separated the two germline ends. The CDR3 has 14 residues.

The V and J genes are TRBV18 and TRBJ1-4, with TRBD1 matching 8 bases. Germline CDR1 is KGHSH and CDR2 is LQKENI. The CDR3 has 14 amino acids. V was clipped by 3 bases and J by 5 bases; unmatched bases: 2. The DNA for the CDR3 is TGTGCCAGCTCACCCAGGACAGGGAATGAAAAACTGTTTTTT. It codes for CASSPRTGNEKLFF. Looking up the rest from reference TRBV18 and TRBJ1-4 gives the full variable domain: NAGVMQNPRHLVRRRGQEARLRCSPMKGHSHVYWYRQLPEEGLKFMVYLQKENIIDESGMPKERFSAEFPKEGPSILRIQQVVRGDSAAYFCASSPRTGNEKLFFGSGTQLSVL.

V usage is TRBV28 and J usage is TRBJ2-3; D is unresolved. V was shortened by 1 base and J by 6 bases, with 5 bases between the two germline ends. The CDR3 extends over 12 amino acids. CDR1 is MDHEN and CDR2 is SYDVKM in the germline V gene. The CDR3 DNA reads TGTGCCAGCAGTTTATTGCGCGATACGCAGTATTTT. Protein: CASSLLRDTQYF.